This TCR beta chain was identified in a study of CD8 T cells in Susac syndrome. RNA was extracted with the RNeasy kit, and a quantity of 0.5 to 1 ug was reverse transcribed using random hexamers. Amplification of TCR beta CDR3 spanned 54 Vbeta and 13 Jbeta via immunoSEQ multiplex PCR. TCRdb reanalysed the immunoSEQ multiplex PCR reads using MiXCR and keeps one entry per CDR3 protein. The data show roughly 120,000 distinct CDR3 sequences, with approximately 95% seen just once and approximately 0.3% held by the top ten. TCR beta sequencing covered blood CD8+ and CD4+ T cells. It was treatment-naive patients with stable or active relapsing-remitting disease who made up the multiple sclerosis controls. The CDR3 is made up of 17 amino acids. Trimming took off 2 bases at V and 4 bases at J, with 19 bases between the two ends. The V gene's germline CDR1 is KGHDR and CDR2 SFDVKD.

V usage is TRBV24-1 and J usage is TRBJ1-2; the D gene is possibly TRBD1 (6 bases). The sample taken for sequencing was CD8+ T cells from PBMCs. This clonotype was obtained from a human donor with multiple sclerosis. The CDR3 sequence is CATSDWGQGHGGYGYTF. As DNA, the CDR3 is TGTGCCACCAGTGATTGGGGTCAGGGGCATGGAGGCTATGGCTACACCTTC.